The entry that follows covers one T cell receptor beta chain sequence. Its antigen is not yet known. Within one base of it there is no much larger clone, and no base qualities were kept. This record belongs to a study of shared clonotypes between healthy human individuals (dated by TCRdb to about 2020). General notes on the study: The cohort comprised a couple of women and a few men aged 18 to 49 years. Each donor's leukapheresis produced roughly between about 0.8 and 8.9 billion PBMCs. To increase sequencing depth and limit assay-specific biases, TCR repertoire library preparation and sequencing were carried out by different laboratories using diverse techniques. For each donor, three plates each were used for CD4 naive and CD4 memory, two plates were used for CD8 naive, and one plate was used for CD8 memory. The study deeply sequenced blood TCR repertoires of five healthy adults to estimate repertoire size and the extent of clonotype sharing between individuals. Results and caveats for the whole study, not just this receptor: Pairwise subsampling led to the expectation that sequencing depth would affect the degree of clonotype sharing among donors. Only blood was sampled, and tissue TCR repertoires likely differ from those in blood. Compared with non-shared clonotypes, the clonotypes found in all four sorted-subset donors had higher generation probabilities. The genetic and exposure-history diversity represented was limited by the small number of donors. Incomplete sequencing was indicated by rarefaction of sorted-subset datasets, despite the large sequencing depth. Roughly 5.2% of naive CD4, approximately 3.7% of naive CD8, about 2.4% of memory CD4, and 0.35% to 0.4% of memory CD8 clonotypes were shared across a few donors. Larger estimated clonotype richness was generally found for naive subsets than for memory subsets.

The donors were healthy, HIV-negative adults who had no recently reported acute infections or vaccinations. Every donor was a Caucasian adult living in Nashville, Tennessee, USA. Magnetic negative selection was used to enrich CD4+ T cells, after which naive cells were positively selected on CD45RA and the negative fraction became the memory subset. After blood collection by leukapheresis, PBMCs were isolated using Ficoll-Histopaque density gradient centrifugation and then cryopreserved in the vapor phase of liquid nitrogen. Analytical flow cytometry was used to check the purity and quantity of every magnetically sorted T cell population. Genomic DNA was isolated from each sorted fraction and quantified by UV absorbance on a Nanodrop 2000c. The cysteine opens and the phenylalanine closes a CDR3 of 13 amino acids. Only the CDR3 portion is preserved as DNA: 39 bases, with reading frame beginning at the first base. The germline V gene (reference sequence) yields LNHNV for CDR1 and YYDKDF for CDR2. Relative to germline, V is 9 bases shorter and J is 5 bases shorter, with 17 bases between their ends.

TCR CDR3 regions were amplified from genomic DNA by multiplex PCR using the deep immunoSEQ assay. Genomic DNA extracted from each cell subset was distributed evenly over all wells of several immunoSEQ 96-well plates, and each plate served as one replicate. For sorted subsets, about 200 ng genomic DNA, equal to 30,000 to 35,000 T cell genomes, was loaded into each replicate PCR. The purified libraries were quantified using a Qubit 3.0 fluorometer, sized with a Bioanalyzer 2100, and then quantified again using the KAPA Library Quantification kit. Every immunoSEQ 96-well plate was sequenced on a dedicated single-read 150-cycle Illumina NextSeq 550 flow cell. Concerning the study's data processing: The immunoSEQ output contained only junctional sequences without quality scores, so filtering could not match that applied to full-length reads. To assign V/J genes and CDR3, sequences were annotated against IMGT germline references using PyIR, a Python wrapper for IgBLAST v1.9. Any read was removed if the V/J assignment was weak (E-value above 1e-6), the CDR3 was missing, or the read contained stop codons, out-of-frame junctions, or ambiguous translated residues. V3J clonotypes were defined as sequences sharing an identical inferred V gene, J gene, and CDR3 amino acid sequence. To compute the percentage overlap between repertoires, the number of shared unique clonotypes was divided by the size of the smaller repertoire. Richness of each repertoire was evaluated using RTK rarefaction, the Chao1 estimator, and Recon v2.1 estimates of unobserved clonotypes. Generation probabilities were computed with OLGA for all TCRbeta clonotypes obtained by the gDNA method from four donors. Imported from immuneACCESS, the table was reduced by TCRdb to in-frame sequences with V and J called. These copies leave out some clones; in studies compared against another copy, an unresolved V gene accounts for under half, and the cause of the remainder is not known. That table gives V, J and clone size, and the DNA gave D and trimming. The sample has under 850,000 clones on record, about two thirds of them singletons. The top ten clonotypes cover over 1.5% of the sample.

The specimen was memory CD4+ T cells sorted from blood. The sample's cell subset or site label, decoded: CD45RA-negative fraction. This chain joins TRBV15 to TRBJ2-7; the D region may be TRBD1 or TRBD2, each matching 5 bases equally. This receptor was identified in a woman in her twenties or thirties in good health. The CDR3 reads CATGGALDDEQYF. The base sequence is TGTGCCACTGGGGGAGCCTTAGACGACGAGCAGTACTTC.